A single sample is the source of the 26 T cell receptor beta chains below, sequenced in a study of patients and donors after allogeneic stem cell transplantation. TCRdb reanalysed the RT-PCR reads using MiXCR and keeps one entry per CDR3 protein. The sample lists about 110,000 distinct CDR3 sequences; over 30% were seen once. The sequenced sample consisted of blood, either unsorted or a sorted T cell fraction (not recorded which). All receptors derive from a human donor who was either an allogeneic HSCT recipient or a stem cell or donor lymphocyte infusion donor (not recorded which). It is not recorded whose cells these are; they may come from a transplant donor.

The gene calls are TRBV2 and TRBJ1-5, with D perhaps matching TRBD1 (6 bases). The germline CDR1 and CDR2 sequences are SNHLY and FYNNEI. This CDR3 has 14 residues. Trimming removed 3 bases from V and 10 bases from J, with 16 bases in between. The CDR3 sequence: CASSDRGPHRPQHF. CDR3 in DNA: TGTGCCAGCAGTGACAGGGGTCCCCACCGTCCCCAGCATTTT.

There are a few counts of this clonotype. The chain joins TRBV29-1 to TRBJ2-7; a weak D match, TRBD1 (5 bases). This CDR3 has 11 residues. CDR1 is SQVTM, CDR2 ANQGSEA, per germline. The V and J ends lost 7 bases and 3 bases respectively, with 10 bases between them. CDR3 DNA sequence: TGCAGCGCCGCTGACAGCTACGAGCAGTACTTC. Protein: CSAADSYEQYF.

The chain couples TRBV24-1 to TRBJ2-1; a possible D gene is TRBD2 (5 bases). This CDR3 spans 12 amino acids. The germline V and J ends were trimmed by 2 bases and 9 bases, with 7 bases remaining between them. Germline V lookup: CDR1 KGHDR, CDR2 SFDVKD. Here the CDR3 reads CATSDWTSEQFF. The CDR3 DNA reads TGTGCCACCAGTGATTGGACTTCTGAGCAGTTCTTC.

This chain joins TRBV4-3 and TRBJ2-7; possibly TRBD1 for D (5 bases). Germline-derived CDR1 and CDR2 are LGHNA and YSLEER. The CDR3 is 16 residues long. Trimming cost V 0 bases and J 3 bases, with 15 bases left between them. In DNA, the CDR3 is TGCGCCAGCAGCCAAGATTCGGGCGGACATCTCTACGAGCAGTACTTC. Translated, it gives CASSQDSGGHLYEQYF.

This clonotype appeared a few times. V usage is TRBV11-2 and J usage is TRBJ1-6; unclear D gene. V lost 4 bases and J lost 10, with 8 bases in between. The CDR3 length is 12 residues. Germline CDR1 and CDR2: SGHAT and FQNNGV. The CDR3 DNA follows: TGTGCCAGCAGCTCACCGAAGTCACCCCTCCACTTT. Its protein product is CASSSPKSPLHF.

This clonotype showed up many times. The chain links TRBV6-1 to TRBJ1-1; 8 positions match TRBD1. The CDR3 extends over 14 amino acids. Germline CDR1 and CDR2: MNHNS and SASEGT. The trim removed 4 bases at V and 3 bases at J, leaving 4 bases unmatched. DNA of the CDR3: TGTGCCAGCAGTGGGACAGGGCCGTACACTGAAGCTTTCTTT. This codes for CASSGTGPYTEAFF.

This clonotype has a handful of counts. This chain connects TRBV4-2 to TRBJ1-1; possible D gene TRBD1, 5 bases. CDR1 and CDR2 (germline): LGHNA, YNFKEQ. The length of the CDR3 is 11 residues. Between the trimmed V and J ends, which lost 10 bases and 2 bases, there was a span of 8 bases. In DNA form, the CDR3 reads TGTGCCACCCGGACAAACACTGAAGCTTTCTTT. Translated: CATRTNTEAFF.

The chain uses TRBV12-3 or TRBV12-4 and TRBJ1-6; no clear D. V lost 6 bases to trimming and J lost 9 bases, with 9 bases between them. This CDR3 has 12 amino acids. The DNA for the CDR3 is TGTGCCAGCAGCCGTCGGTCTTCACCCCTCCACTTT. It specifies CASSRRSSPLHF.

The J gene is TRBJ2-2, the V gene TRBV6-5, with TRBD1 matching 8 bases. Germline trimming cut 5 bases from V and 3 bases from J; bases unmatched to any gene: 5. Germline CDR1 MNHEY, CDR2 SVGAGI. The CDR3 extends over 15 amino acids. The CDR3 coding sequence is TGTGCCAGCAGTGACCGACAGGGGTACACCGGGGAGCTGTTTTTT. As protein: CASSDRQGYTGELFF.

The chain uses TRBV20-1 and TRBJ1-1; D is unclear. Trimming cost V 0 bases and J 1 base, with 15 bases left between them. Per the germline V gene, CDR1 is DFQATT and CDR2 is SNEGSKA (reference sequence). This CDR3 is 16 amino acids long. The CDR3 DNA follows: TGCAGTGCTAGAGATTTCGCAAATACAGCGAACACTGAAGCTTTCTTT. The encoded protein is CSARDFANTANTEAFF.

This clonotype occurred a few times. The chain employs TRBV27 and TRBJ1-3; D gene unclear. The V end was cut by 6 bases, the J end by 0 bases, with 15 bases between. The CDR3 is 16 amino acids. The germline CDR1 and CDR2 sequences are MNHEY and SMNVEV (reference sequence). For the CDR3, the DNA is TGTGCCAGCAGAGAGGCGGGTGCGAACTCTGGAAACACCATATATTTT. The encoded protein is CASREAGANSGNTIYF.

The gene calls are TRBV29-1 and TRBJ2-7; 15 positions match TRBD2. This CDR3 contains 15 residues. Germline CDR1 is SQVTM and CDR2 is ANQGSEA. V was pared by 6 bases and J by 4 bases, with 7 bases of the junction left unmatched. The CDR3 bases are TGCAGCGTGTGGACTAGCGGGAGGGCCGGGTACGAGCAGTACTTC. Its translation is CSVWTSGRAGYEQYF.

This clonotype was detected a few times. CDR3 sequence: CSARDRGPNTEAFF. The CDR3 DNA sequence: TGCAGCGCCCGGGACAGGGGGCCGAACACTGAAGCTTTCTTT. The V gene is TRBV29-1, the J gene TRBJ1-1; TRBD1 aligns across 12 bases. Germline V gene data show CDR1 as SQVTM and CDR2 as ANQGSEA. The length of the CDR3 is 14 residues. The junction had 4 bases not matched to a gene; V was cut back by 7 bases and J by 1 base.

V and J are TRBV9 and TRBJ2-2; D uncertain. The CDR3 spans 13 residues. Germline values: CDR1 SGDLS, CDR2 YYNGEE. V was pared by 1 base and J by 6 bases, with 7 bases between. The CDR3 loop is CASSVRWAGELFF. In DNA form, the CDR3 reads TGTGCCAGCAGCGTAAGGTGGGCCGGGGAGCTGTTTTTT.

This clonotype was seen only a few times. V usage is TRBV4-2 and J usage is TRBJ1-6; unclear D gene. Germline-derived CDR1 and CDR2 are LGHNA and YNFKEQ. This CDR3 comprises 17 residues. V lost 0 bases to trimming and J lost 5 bases, with 14 bases between them. CDR3 sequence: CASSQEGGAVDNSPLHF. CDR3 coding DNA: TGTGCCAGCAGCCAAGAAGGAGGCGCCGTGGATAATTCACCCCTCCACTTT.

This clonotype has only a few counts. V and J are TRBV27 and TRBJ1-1; the D gene is possibly TRBD1 (5 bases). This CDR3 has 14 residues. The germline V gene has CDR1 MNHEY and CDR2 SMNVEV (reference sequence). V lost 2 bases, J lost 5 bases, and 12 bases lay in between. This CDR3 is CASSLRTQMTEAFF. CDR3 DNA sequence: TGTGCCAGCAGTTTAAGGACACAGATGACTGAAGCTTTCTTT.

In regard to this clonotype: The junction and the germline gene differ at one end; a read error may be behind it. The rearrangement links TRBV29-1 to TRBJ2-5; D is ambiguous. Per germline, CDR1 SQVTM and CDR2 ANQGSEA. This CDR3 is 8 amino acids long. CDR3 sequence: CSVESTNF. Written as DNA, the CDR3 is TGCAGCGTTGAGTCGACCAACTTC. The full variable domain, in which reference TRBV29-1 and TRBJ2-5 provide the parts outside the CDR3, is SAVISQKPSRDICQRGTSLTIQCQVDSQVTMMFWYRQQPGQSLTLIATANQGSEATYESGFVIDKFPISRPNLTFSTLTVSNMSPEDSSIYLCSVESTNFGPGTRLLVL.

The V call is TRBV4-3, the J call TRBJ2-5; D perhaps matches TRBD2 (6 bases). V dropped 1 base and J dropped 5 bases, with 20 bases sitting between them. CDR1 and CDR2 from the germline V gene are LGHNA and YSLEER. The CDR3 loop spans 17 amino acids. In nucleotides, the CDR3 is TGCGCCAGCAGCCAAGGACTAGTTGGGGCACCAAGGGAGACCCAGTACTTC. Its protein is CASSQGLVGAPRETQYF.

The chain is built from TRBV9 and TRBJ2-2; D remains ambiguous. Trimming pared 3 bases from V and 0 bases from J, leaving 15 bases between. Germline V CDR1 and CDR2: SGDLS, YYNGEE. The CDR3 has 17 amino acids. The CDR3 protein is CASSGPQGTPNTGELFF. The DNA for the CDR3 is TGTGCCAGCAGCGGACCCCAAGGAACTCCGAACACCGGGGAGCTGTTTTTT.

The sample holds a few counts of this clonotype. CDR3 sequence: CATSDPGTGYGYTF. DNA for the CDR3: TGTGCCACCAGTGATCCAGGAACCGGCTATGGCTACACCTTC. V and J are TRBV24-1 and TRBJ1-2; D uncertain. The germline gives CDR1 KGHDR, CDR2 SFDVKD. This CDR3 is built from 14 residues. Trimming took 3 bases from V and 4 from J, leaving 11 bases between them.

This clonotype was seen repeatedly, ten times or more. The chain has TRBV30 and TRBJ1-3, with D perhaps TRBD1 (6 bases). The germline V and J ends were trimmed by 4 bases and 4 bases, with 11 bases remaining between them. Germline CDR1 GTSNPN, CDR2 SVGIG (reference sequence). The CDR3 is made up of 13 amino acids. CDR3 coding DNA: TGTGCCTGGACCCGAACAGGGGGAAACACCATATATTTT. Protein product: CAWTRTGGNTIYF.

This sequence joins TRBV4-3 and TRBJ2-1; 7 bases match TRBD2. Unmatched junction bases numbered 14, after V lost 6 bases and J lost 3 bases. There are 17 residues in the CDR3. Germline assignment: CDR1 LGHNA and CDR2 YSLEER. The CDR3 nucleotides are TGCGCCAGCAGTCTGGGAGGGCCCTCGAATTACTACAATGAGCAGTTCTTC. Protein sequence: CASSLGGPSNYYNEQFF.

The genes are TRBV10-3 and TRBJ1-5; D is unclear. This CDR3 has 15 residues. V was trimmed by 2 bases and J by 8 bases, leaving 16 bases between them. Germline V gene lookup returns CDR1 ENHRY and CDR2 SYGVKD. CDR3 loop: CAISETSGEIKPQHF. Written as DNA, the CDR3 is TGTGCCATCAGTGAGACAAGCGGCGAAATCAAGCCCCAGCATTTT.

The chain combines TRBV25-1 with TRBJ2-7; D perhaps matches TRBD1 (6 bases). V was shortened by 6 bases and J by 2 bases, with 11 bases between the two germline ends. In germline, CDR1 is MGHDK, CDR2 SYGVNS. The CDR3 spans 13 residues. CDR3 coding DNA: TGTGCCAGCAGGGAGACAGGAACCTACGAGCAGTACTTC. It encodes CASRETGTYEQYF.

This chain joins TRBV2 and TRBJ2-7; TRBD1 agrees at 7 bases. Looked up from germline, CDR1 is SNHLY and CDR2 is FYNNEI. The CDR3 sequence is 13 residues long. Germline trimming cut 4 bases from V and 3 bases from J; bases unmatched to any gene: 3. CDR3 sequence (DNA): TGTGCCAGCAGTGCGACAGGGCACTACGAGCAGTACTTC. Translated: CASSATGHYEQYF.

This clonotype was counted only a few times. The chain has TRBV20-1 and TRBJ1-4, with D possibly being TRBD1 (5 bases). Germline V gene lookup returns CDR1 DFQATT and CDR2 SNEGSKA (reference sequence). The V end was cut by 4 bases, the J end by 7 bases, with 16 bases between. This CDR3 spans 14 amino acids. CDR3 DNA sequence: TGCAGTGCTACCCTCGGGGGTGAGGGTGAAAAACTGTTTTTT. Translated: CSATLGGEGEKLFF.